A single sample is the source of the 15 T cell receptor beta chains below, sequenced in a study of shared clonotypes between healthy human individuals. Here immunoSEQ multiplex PCR was the method, and the copy in TCRdb shows in-frame clones only, minus some. This sample has hundreds of thousands of clones, with around 73% found just once. Sequenced sample: memory CD4+ T cells sorted from blood. The subset is: CD45RA-negative fraction. Receptor source: a woman in her twenties or thirties in good health.

The CDR3: CASSATLAGGAKNIQYF. For the CDR3, the DNA is TGTGCCAGTAGTGCGACACTAGCGGGAGGAGCCAAAAACATTCAGTACTTC. The V and J genes are TRBV19 and TRBJ2-4, with TRBD2 matching 12 bases. The germline CDR1 and CDR2 sequences are LNHDA and SQIVND (reference sequence). V lost 5 bases and J lost 0; bases outside the gene matches: 5. The CDR3 loop spans 17 amino acids.

The J gene is TRBJ2-4, the V gene TRBV7-2; tentative D call: TRBD2 (5 bases). There are 12 residues in the CDR3. Germline values: CDR1 SGHTA, CDR2 FQGNSA. V gave up 5 bases and J gave up 10 bases, with 12 bases separating them. CDR3 loop: CASSQKLGIQYF. The CDR3 DNA reads TGTGCCAGCAGCCAAAAACTAGGTATTCAGTACTTC.

The chain has TRBV23-1 and TRBJ2-4; no firm D call. TRBV23-1 is an ORF, and what it does is uncertain. With 3 bases removed from V and 6 bases from J, the gap between germline ends came to 9 bases. This CDR3 has 13 residues. In DNA, the CDR3 is TGCGCCAGCAGTCACCAACCCTTAAACATTCAGTACTTC. Translated: CASSHQPLNIQYF.

In its sample, this clone was seen a few times. This sequence joins TRBV11-2 and TRBJ2-1; D not certain. The V end lost 2 bases, the J end lost 1 base, and 9 bases lay between the germline ends. CDR3 length equals 15 residues. The germline V gene has CDR1 SGHAT and CDR2 FQNNGV. This chain's CDR3 is CASSLSITSYNEQFF. Written as DNA, the CDR3 is TGTGCCAGCAGCTTATCGATCACTTCCTACAATGAGCAGTTCTTC.

The gene calls are TRBV6-6 and TRBJ2-7, with a weak D call TRBD2 (6 bases). V was shortened by 2 bases and J by 6 bases, with 20 bases between the two germline ends. The CDR3 length is 16 residues. Germline-derived CDR1 and CDR2 are MNHNY and SVGAGI (reference sequence). The CDR3: CASSYRGTREGSEQYF. DNA of the CDR3: TGTGCCAGCAGTTACCGCGGGACCCGGGAAGGGTCCGAGCAGTACTTC.

The chain is built from TRBV7-3 and TRBJ1-1; 7 bases map to TRBD1. In germline, CDR1 is SGHTA, CDR2 FQGTGA. V shed 0 bases and J 4 bases; nucleotides not matched to a gene: 5. CDR3 size: 15 residues. The CDR3 sequence is CASSLTPGQRTEAFF. CDR3 sequence (DNA): TGTGCCAGCAGCTTAACGCCGGGACAGCGCACTGAAGCTTTCTTT.

This sequence joins TRBV2 and TRBJ2-1; maybe TRBD1 (5 bases). Trimming left V 6 bases short and J 2 bases short, with 8 bases between. CDR3 length equals 13 residues. Germline V gene sequence: CDR1 SNHLY, CDR2 FYNNEI. The DNA for the CDR3 is TGTGCCAGCAGGCAGGGCCCCTACAATGAGCAGTTCTTC. Its translation is CASRQGPYNEQFF.

A remark on this clone: This CDR3 is also generated by other DNA sequences in the sample. The genes are TRBV28 and TRBJ2-6; no clear D gene. Germline-derived CDR1 and CDR2 are MDHEN and SYDVKM. The CDR3 length is 16 residues. V was shortened by 5 bases and J by 1 base, with 12 bases between the two germline ends. CDR3 nucleotides: TGTGCCAGCAGTCCAACCCTCGGATCTGGGGCCAACGTCCTGACTTTC. Residues: CASSPTLGSGANVLTF. The variable domain in full, with the rest retrieved from reference TRBV28 and TRBJ2-6, is DVKVTQSSRYLVKRTGEKVFLECVQDMDHENMFWYRQDPGLGLRLIYFSYDVKMKEKGDIPEGYSVSREKKERFSLILESASTNQTSMYLCASSPTLGSGANVLTFGAGSRLTVL.

This clone was observed once. This chain connects TRBV2 to TRBJ2-1, with 10 nucleotides matching TRBD2. V gave up 1 base and J gave up 7 bases; unmatched junction bases: 4. CDR1 and CDR2 from the germline V gene are SNHLY and FYNNEI. The CDR3 has 15 amino acids. The CDR3 protein is CASSEVAGGRNEQFF. In DNA form, the CDR3 reads TGTGCCAGCAGTGAAGTAGCGGGAGGCCGTAATGAGCAGTTCTTC.

V and J are TRBV28 and TRBJ1-2; 9 bases align to TRBD1. The V gene's germline CDR1 is MDHEN and CDR2 SYDVKM. The junction had 5 bases not matched to a gene; V was cut back by 8 bases and J by 4 bases. This CDR3 is built from 13 residues. The CDR3 nucleotides read TGTGCCAGCCTCCGGGACAGGGCCTATGGCTACACCTTC. Translated: CASLRDRAYGYTF.

In DNA, the CDR3 is TGTGCCGCGGGGCGGGGGACTGAAGCTTTCTTT. Translating gives CAAGRGTEAFF. The rearrangement uses TRBV5-4 and TRBJ1-1; D is perhaps TRBD1 (5 bases). The germline V gene has CDR1 SGHNT and CDR2 YYREEE (reference sequence). This CDR3 spans 11 amino acids. V was pared by 10 bases and J by 5 bases, with 12 bases between.

This clone was observed a single time. In the same sample, other DNA sequences code for this CDR3. The chain combines TRBV7-2 with TRBJ2-1, with D hard to call. Trimming pared 2 bases from V and 10 bases from J, leaving 12 bases between. The germline V gene encodes CDR1 SGHTA and CDR2 FQGNSA. The CDR3 spans 13 residues. The CDR3 DNA reads TGTGCCAGCAGCTTACGTCCGGGCGACGAGCAGTTCTTC. This encodes CASSLRPGDEQFF.

The CDR3 DNA is TGTGCCAGCAGTCAGGGACTAGCCGTGGAGCAGTACTTC. This sequence encodes CASSQGLAVEQYF. The chain has TRBV6-5 and TRBJ2-7; 9 nucleotides agree with TRBD2. The CDR3 loop spans 13 amino acids. The germline CDR1 and CDR2 sequences are MNHEY and SVGAGI. The V and J ends lost 5 bases and 7 bases, in that order; junction bases with no gene match: 6.

V usage is TRBV27 and J usage is TRBJ2-5; no firm D call. V lost 5 bases, J lost 4 bases, and 11 bases lay in between. There are 13 residues in the CDR3. CDR1 is MNHEY and CDR2 is SMNVEV in the germline V gene (reference sequence). The CDR3 DNA reads as TGTGCCAGCAGTCTGCGGCCTGGAGAGACCCAGTACTTC. Its protein product is CASSLRPGETQYF.

The CDR3 nucleotides read TGCGCCAGCAGGCAACAAGGGTTGGGCACTGAAGCTTTCTTT. Translating it yields CASRQQGLGTEAFF. The chain employs TRBV5-1 and TRBJ1-1, with D hard to call. Germline CDR1 and CDR2: SGHRS and YFSETQ. The CDR3 length is 14 residues. Between the trimmed V and J ends, which lost 5 bases and 4 bases, there was a span of 15 bases.